These 21 T cell receptor beta chains were all obtained from the same sample, sequenced in a study of control samples from healthy donors and cancer patients. Produced via immunoSEQ multiplex PCR; TCRdb's table is partial and in-frame only. The data show about 140,000 clones, with 94% seen just once and about an eighth held by the top ten. Material for sequencing was blood. The receptor set was obtained from a man in his forties in good health.

The chain recombines TRBV6-1 with TRBJ1-4; D gene uncertain. The CDR3 spans 14 residues. Germline values: CDR1 MNHNS, CDR2 SASEGT. V shed 1 base and J shed 4 bases, with 7 bases lying between them. The CDR3 coding sequence is TGTGCCAGCAGTGAAGGCAGCAATAATGAAAAACTGTTTTTT. As protein: CASSEGSNNEKLFF.

CDR3 DNA: TGTGCCAGCTCACCCCGACAGGGAACAACTAATGAAAAACTGTTTTTT. Residues: CASSPRQGTTNEKLFF. The J gene is TRBJ1-4, the V gene TRBV18, with 7 bases identical to TRBD1. This CDR3 has 16 residues. V lost 3 bases, J lost 0 bases, and 4 bases stayed unmatched. In germline, CDR1 is KGHSH, CDR2 LQKENI.

This rearrangement joins TRBV5-6 to TRBJ2-7, with D unclear. CDR3 length equals 13 residues. V was shortened by 2 bases and J by 1 base, with 7 bases between the two germline ends. The germline gives CDR1 SGHDT, CDR2 YYEEEE. CDR3 protein: CASSFPSSYEQYF. The CDR3 bases are TGTGCCAGCAGCTTTCCCAGTTCCTACGAGCAGTACTTC.

This clone occurred once. The rearrangement joins TRBV30 to TRBJ2-1; D is perhaps TRBD2 (7 bases). The CDR3 consists of 13 residues. Germline CDR1 reads GTSNPN; CDR2 reads SVGIG (reference sequence). The CDR3 DNA sequence: TGTGCTCGCGGGGGCGGGAGCGGCAATGAGCAGTTCTTC. Its translation is CARGGGSGNEQFF. Drawing the rest from reference TRBV30 and TRBJ2-1, the complete variable domain is SQTIHQWPATLVQPVGSPLSLECTVEGTSNPNLYWYRQAAGRGLQLLFYSVGIGQISSEVPQNLSASRPQDRQFILSSKKLLLSDSGFYLCARGGGSGNEQFFGPGTRLTVL.

The CDR3 sequence: CASSEDGSNQPQHF. The CDR3 bases are TGTGCCAGCAGTGAAGACGGTAGCAATCAGCCCCAGCATTTT. This chain connects TRBV25-1 to TRBJ1-5; D unclear. This CDR3 spans 14 amino acids. Germline loops: CDR1 MGHDK, CDR2 SYGVNS. V was shortened by 2 bases and J by 0 bases, with 5 bases between the two germline ends.

This chain links TRBV15 with TRBJ1-1, with D unresolved. Trimming stripped 9 bases from V and 1 base from J, with 15 bases between. The germline V gene has CDR1 LNHNV and CDR2 YYDKDF (reference sequence). The CDR3 covers 14 residues. The CDR3 coding sequence is TGTGCCACAGAGCAGCGTTGGGGGAACACTGAAGCTTTCTTT. Translation gives CATEQRWGNTEAFF.

The chain couples TRBV11-2 to TRBJ1-6; no definite D call. CDR1 and CDR2 (germline): SGHAT, FQNNGV. The V and J ends lost 3 bases and 5 bases respectively, with 11 bases between them. The CDR3 is 15 amino acids. CDR3 coding DNA: TGTGCCAGCAGCTTTAGCCGGACCAATAATTCACCCCTCCACTTT. Protein sequence: CASSFSRTNNSPLHF.

The chain recombines TRBV19 with TRBJ1-6, with 7 bases matching TRBD1. V was pared by 5 bases and J by 8 bases, with 9 bases of the junction left unmatched. The CDR3 consists of 15 residues. Per germline, CDR1 LNHDA and CDR2 SQIVND (reference sequence). The CDR3 nucleotides read TGTGCCAGTAGTCTCTGGGGGACAGCCGATTCACCCCTCCACTTT. It encodes CASSLWGTADSPLHF.

CDR3 region: CSAGAYNEQFF. Written as DNA, the CDR3 is TGCAGTGCTGGGGCTTACAATGAGCAGTTCTTC. The J gene is TRBJ2-1, the V gene TRBV20-1, with D possibly matching TRBD1 (5 bases). V lost 5 bases and J 4 bases, leaving 6 bases between the germline ends. The CDR3 covers 11 residues. Germline V CDR1 and CDR2: DFQATT, SNEGSKA (reference sequence).

The V gene is TRBV2, the J gene TRBJ1-6; unclear D gene. The CDR3 consists of 13 residues. The germline V gene has CDR1 SNHLY and CDR2 FYNNEI. Trimming left V 10 bases short and J 9 bases short, with 16 bases between. The CDR3 coding sequence is TGTGCCACCTCGGGGAACCTAGGTTCACCCCTCCACTTT. It encodes CATSGNLGSPLHF.

The chain employs TRBV4-3 and TRBJ1-5, with D uncertain. This CDR3 comprises 14 residues. Trimming cost V 0 bases and J 4 bases, with 7 bases left between them. Germline V CDR1 and CDR2: LGHNA, YSLEER. CDR3: CASSQERSNQPQHF. DNA for the CDR3: TGCGCCAGCAGCCAAGAACGCTCTAATCAGCCCCAGCATTTT.

The V gene is TRBV7-9, the J gene TRBJ1-1; weak D call: TRBD1 (6 bases). This CDR3 is 14 amino acids long. The germline V and J ends were trimmed by 5 bases and 6 bases, with 16 bases remaining between them. Germline V gene sequence: CDR1 SEHNR, CDR2 FQNEAQ (reference sequence). The CDR3 region is CASSPGTGFAEAFF. CDR3 sequence (DNA): TGTGCCAGCAGCCCCGGAACAGGGTTTGCTGAAGCTTTCTTT.

The V and J genes are TRBV11-3 and TRBJ1-1; a weak D match, TRBD1 (5 bases). Trimming took 2 bases from V and 7 from J, leaving 11 bases between them. CDR1 is SGHNT and CDR2 is YENEEA in the germline V gene. The CDR3 runs 13 residues. Here the CDR3 DNA reads TGTGCCAGCAGCTTACATGGCGGGGGTGAAGCTTTCTTT. Residues: CASSLHGGGEAFF.

The chain recombines TRBV6-5 with TRBJ2-7; TRBD2 matches 8 bases. The CDR3 has 15 residues. V was clipped by 2 bases and J by 0 bases; unmatched bases: 3. Germline V lookup: CDR1 MNHEY, CDR2 SVGAGI. CDR3 sequence reads: CASSYELAGSYEQYF. The CDR3 nucleotides read TGTGCCAGCAGTTACGAGCTAGCGGGCTCCTACGAGCAGTACTTC.

The chain couples TRBV5-7 to TRBJ1-5; D unclear. TRBV5-7 is designated an ORF whose function remains uncertain. The length of the CDR3 is 16 residues. The V gene lost 4 bases and the J gene lost 6 bases, with 20 bases spanning the gap. The CDR3 protein is CASSPRHKGMSQPQHF. CDR3 coding DNA: TGTGCCAGCAGCCCGCGACACAAAGGGATGTCTCAGCCCCAGCATTTT.

The rearrangement links TRBV5-5 to TRBJ1-6; tentative D call: TRBD1 (5 bases). The CDR3 length is 15 residues. The V end was cut by 0 bases, the J end by 3 bases, with 7 bases between. CDR1 is SGHKS, CDR2 YYEKEE, per germline (reference sequence). CDR3 coding DNA: TGTGCCAGCAGCTTGGGGGACTTCTATAATTCACCCCTCCACTTT. It yields the protein CASSLGDFYNSPLHF.

The CDR3: CSVELVGYTF. The CDR3 nucleotides read TGCAGCGTTGAACTAGTGGGCTACACCTTC. The chain is built from TRBV29-1 and TRBJ1-2, with unresolved D. The CDR3 is 10 residues long. The germline V gene encodes CDR1 SQVTM and CDR2 ANQGSEA. V shed 2 bases and J shed 8 bases, with 6 bases lying between them.

The rearrangement uses TRBV14 and TRBJ2-7; D remains ambiguous. This CDR3 comprises 16 residues. Between the trimmed V and J ends, which lost 0 bases and 3 bases, there was a span of 15 bases. Germline V gives CDR1 SGHDN, CDR2 FVKESK. The CDR3 loop reads CASSQDRVGLLYEQYF. The CDR3, as DNA: TGTGCCAGCAGCCAAGATAGGGTAGGATTACTCTACGAGCAGTACTTC.

This clone was counted once. This chain connects TRBV5-6 to TRBJ1-1; possibly TRBD1 for D (5 bases). Germline V gives CDR1 SGHDT, CDR2 YYEEEE. This CDR3 has 11 residues. The V end was cut by 5 bases, the J end by 8 bases, with 10 bases between. This CDR3 reads CASSEGFEAFF. The DNA of the CDR3 is TGTGCCAGCAGTGAGGGGTTCGAAGCTTTCTTT.

In DNA, the CDR3 is TGTGCCAGCAGTCAGACGGTGAACACTGAAGCTTTCTTT. This encodes CASSQTVNTEAFF. The chain combines TRBV3-1 (or the pseudogene TRBV3-2) with TRBJ1-1; D is uncertain. Germline V lookup: CDR1 LGHDT, CDR2 YNNKEL (reference sequence). The CDR3 covers 13 residues. V lost 6 bases and J lost 0, with 8 bases in between.

V usage is TRBV4-1 and J usage is TRBJ1-1; D gene unclear. V lost 7 bases, J lost 0 bases, and 9 bases lay in between. The germline V gene has CDR1 MGHRA and CDR2 YSYEKL. The CDR3 loop spans 13 amino acids. CDR3 coding DNA: TGCGCCAGCAAGACGAGCATGAACACTGAAGCTTTCTTT. This translates into CASKTSMNTEAFF.